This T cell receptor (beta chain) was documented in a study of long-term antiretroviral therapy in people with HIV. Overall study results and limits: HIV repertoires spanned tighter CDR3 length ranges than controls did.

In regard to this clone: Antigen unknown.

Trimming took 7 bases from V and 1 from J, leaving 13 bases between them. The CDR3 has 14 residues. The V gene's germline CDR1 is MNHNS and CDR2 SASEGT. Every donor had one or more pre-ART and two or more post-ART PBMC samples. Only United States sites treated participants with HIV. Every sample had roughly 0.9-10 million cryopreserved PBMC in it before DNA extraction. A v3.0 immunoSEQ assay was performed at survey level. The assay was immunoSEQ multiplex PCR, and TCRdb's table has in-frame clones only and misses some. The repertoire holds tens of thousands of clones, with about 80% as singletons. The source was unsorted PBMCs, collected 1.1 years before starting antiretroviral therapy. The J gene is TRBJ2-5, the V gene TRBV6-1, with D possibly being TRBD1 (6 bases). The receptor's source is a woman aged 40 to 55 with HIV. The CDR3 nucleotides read TGTGCCAGCAAAAGGGGGACCTCCCAAGAGACCCAGTACTTC. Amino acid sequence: CASKRGTSQETQYF.